These 30 T cell receptor beta chains came from one sample sequenced in a study of T cell clonality in common variable immunodeficiency. Only in-frame clones appear in the TCRdb table, and some are missing; sequencing was by immunoSEQ multiplex PCR. This repertoire holds roughly 40,000 clones, and none appear only once. Material for sequencing was peripheral blood mononuclear cells. The receptors originated from a person aged 18-69 years in good health.

This clone has at least ten counts. The DNA ends 3 residues before the CDR3 does, and the rest of the CDR3 is filled in from the germline J gene. The V call is TRBV14, the J call TRBJ1-3, with D possibly TRBD1 on 6 matching bases. Germline V gives CDR1 SGHDN, CDR2 FVKESK. V dropped 6 bases and J dropped 0 bases, with 12 bases sitting between them. The CDR3 covers 15 residues. Incomplete CDR3 DNA: TGTGCCAGCAGTCGACAGGTCCTCTCTGGAAACACC. Translation: CASSRQVLSGNT. The complete CDR3 reads CASSRQVLSGNTIYF.

This clone was picked up many times. The read terminates 3 residues before the CDR3 end, so the remaining end is supplied by the germline J gene. This rearrangement joins TRBV19 to TRBJ1-2; D unclear. The CDR3 has 12 residues. CDR1 is LNHDA, CDR2 SQIVND, per germline (reference sequence). Trimming pared 1 base from V and 6 bases from J, leaving 6 bases between. The CDR3 loop reads CASSIAPDGYTF. The covered CDR3 bases are TGTGCCAGTAGTATAGCCCCTGATGGC.

This clone was counted ten times or more. The read comes to an end 3 residues before the CDR3 does, leaving the germline J gene to fill in the end. The chain recombines TRBV30 with TRBJ2-7; 7 bases line up with TRBD1. CDR3 length: 11 amino acids. The junction had 3 bases not matched to a gene; V was cut back by 5 bases and J by 5 bases. Germline CDR1 and CDR2: GTSNPN and SVGIG (reference sequence). The part of the CDR3 DNA that was read is TGTGCCTGGGACAGGGACGACGAG. Protein sequence: CAWDRDDE. The whole CDR3 region reads CAWDRDDEQYF.

Ten or more counts support this clone. Read data end 3 residues before the CDR3 end; the end is taken from the germline J gene. The rearrangement joins TRBV5-1 to TRBJ2-3; TRBD2 matches at 10 bases. The V gene end was trimmed by 3 bases and the J gene end by 7 bases; junction bases not matched to a gene: 11. Germline CDR1 and CDR2: SGHRS and YFSETQ. CDR3 length equals 16 residues. The part of the CDR3 DNA that was read is TGCGCCAGCAGCTACAGCGGGGGGGCCAGAGGGAATACG. This encodes CASSYSGGARGNT. The whole CDR3 reads CASSYSGGARGNTQYF.

This clone occurred many times. With the read ending 3 residues before the CDR3 end, the germline J gene is used to fill in that end. This chain uses TRBV4-2 with TRBJ2-3; 12 positions match TRBD2. The germline gives CDR1 LGHNA, CDR2 YNFKEQ. The CDR3 covers 18 residues. J gave up 2 bases and V 1 base, and 7 bases lay outside the gene matches. CDR3 DNA (partial): TGTGCCAGCAGCCAAGGTCGGACTAGCGGGGCCCTCACAGATACG. This sequence encodes CASSQGRTSGALTDT. The CDR3 as a whole reads CASSQGRTSGALTDTQYF.

This clone was recorded a few times. With the read ending 3 residues before the CDR3 end, the germline J gene is used to fill in that end. The V gene is TRBV6-1, the J gene TRBJ2-7; 7 nucleotides line up with TRBD2. Germline CDR1 and CDR2: MNHNS and SASEGT. V shed 2 bases and J 6 bases; nucleotides not matched to a gene: 10. The CDR3 has 15 residues. The part of the CDR3 DNA that was read is TGTGCCAGCAGTGAACGGGGGGTTCTGGGGACCGAG. As protein: CASSERGVLGTE. The whole CDR3 sequence reads CASSERGVLGTEQYF.

This clone was detected ten times or more. The covered CDR3 bases are TGCGCCAGCAGCTTGGGGGACAGGGTAGCCAAAAACATT. Translating gives CASSLGDRVAKNI. The whole CDR3 is CASSLGDRVAKNIQYF. The chain joins TRBV5-1 to TRBJ2-4; 9 positions match TRBD1. The sequence runs out 3 residues before the end of the CDR3; the remainder is reconstructed from the germline J gene. This CDR3 has 16 amino acids. V was pared by 0 bases and J by 0 bases, with 1 base of the junction left unmatched. Germline CDR1 and CDR2: SGHRS and YFSETQ.

This clone was seen many times. The read stops 3 residues short of the end of the CDR3; the missing end is completed from the germline J gene. The V gene is TRBV2, the J gene TRBJ2-7; 12 nucleotides align to TRBD2. The CDR3 totals 16 residues. Germline values: CDR1 SNHLY, CDR2 FYNNEI. V lost 3 bases and J lost 0; bases outside the gene matches: 3. CDR3 DNA (partial): TGTGCCAGCAGTGACTTGGGACTAGCGGGCTCCTACGAG. This codes for CASSDLGLAGSYE. The full CDR3 protein reads CASSDLGLAGSYEQYF.

This clone came up many times. Read coverage stops 3 residues before the CDR3 terminus; the germline J gene supplies the remainder. The chain is built from TRBV11-2 and TRBJ2-1; no clear D gene. Germline CDR1 SGHAT, CDR2 FQNNGV. Trimming cost V 5 bases and J 9 bases, with 11 bases left between them. CDR3 length: 12 residues. CDR3 DNA (partial): TGTGCCAGCAGCCGTGGCGGCGGTGAG. Translation gives CASSRGGGE. The whole CDR3 protein is CASSRGGGEQFF.

This clone has ten or more counts. CDR3 bases read: TGCAGTGCTATTGGGACTAGGGGGGAGACC. Protein sequence: CSAIGTRGET. The entire CDR3 sequence reads CSAIGTRGETQYF. The rearrangement joins TRBV20-1 to TRBJ2-5, with TRBD2 matching 8 bases. The read comes to an end 3 residues before the CDR3 does, leaving the germline J gene to fill in the end. This CDR3 comprises 13 residues. The germline gives CDR1 DFQATT, CDR2 SNEGSKA (reference sequence). Trimming removed 4 bases from V and 5 bases from J; junction bases left unmatched: 6.

This clone occurred many times. The DNA read from the CDR3 is TGTGCCAGCAGCCATGCAGTTAGCTACGGC. Protein product: CASSHAVSYG. The full CDR3 protein reads CASSHAVSYGYTF. The chain carries TRBV3-1 (or the pseudogene TRBV3-2) and TRBJ1-2, with D unclear. The CDR3 end falls 3 residues outside the read, so it is completed with the germline J gene. The CDR3 has 13 residues. The V gene's germline CDR1 is LGHDT and CDR2 YNNKEL (reference sequence).

This clone was found many times. The CDR3 extends 3 residues past the end of the read, so its final part is completed from the germline J gene. The chain employs TRBV2 and TRBJ1-2; 10 nucleotides align to TRBD1. Germline-derived CDR1 and CDR2 are SNHLY and FYNNEI. This CDR3 is built from 14 residues. The part of the CDR3 DNA that was read is TGTGCCAGCAGTGCCGAGACAGGGGGCGAAGGC. It yields the protein CASSAETGGEG. The full-length CDR3 reads as CASSAETGGEGYTF.

Many counts were recorded for this clone. The read finishes 3 residues shy of the CDR3 end, and the germline J gene is used to complete it. This chain joins TRBV19 and TRBJ2-1; TRBD2 matches 9 bases. The CDR3 is 16 residues long. Looked up from germline, CDR1 is LNHDA and CDR2 is SQIVND (reference sequence). V dropped 6 bases and J dropped 6; count of bases not matched to a gene: 12. The CDR3 protein is CASSPSLAGVSNEQFF. The CDR3 bases that were read are TGTGCCAGTAGCCCTTCATTAGCGGGGGTAAGCAATGAG.

This clone appeared many times. Sequencing ends 3 residues short of the CDR3 end; the germline J gene provides the rest. This chain uses TRBV29-1 with TRBJ2-1; 7 nucleotides align to TRBD1. The CDR3 runs 18 residues. Germline lookup yields CDR1 SQVTM and CDR2 ANQGSEA. J was trimmed by 0 bases and V by 6 bases; bases with no gene match: 17. The DNA read from the CDR3 is TGCAGCGTCCCCACAGGGGACGGACGAGGAGGCTCCTACAATGAG. This translates into CSVPTGDGRGGSYNE. The whole CDR3 sequence reads CSVPTGDGRGGSYNEQFF.

This clone was seen many times. The DNA ends 3 residues before the CDR3 does, and the rest of the CDR3 is filled in from the germline J gene. The rearrangement uses TRBV7-8 and TRBJ2-7; D may be TRBD1 (6 bases). Trimming pared 9 bases from V and 1 base from J, leaving 16 bases between. The V gene's germline CDR1 is SGHVS and CDR2 FQNEAQ. CDR3 length: 14 residues. The CDR3 region is CASYRDGTSYEQYF. Incomplete CDR3 DNA: TGTGCCAGTTACAGGGACGGAACATCCTACGAG.

In its sample, this clone was seen a few times. Sequencing ends 3 residues short of the CDR3 end; the germline J gene provides the rest. The genes are TRBV6-1 and TRBJ2-7; 13 bases agree with TRBD2. CDR1 MNHNS and CDR2 SASEGT come from the germline V gene. The CDR3 spans 16 residues. V gave up 2 bases and J gave up 6 bases; unmatched junction bases: 7. The covered CDR3 bases are TGTGCCAGCAGTGAATCTACTAGCGGGAGGGAGGGCGAG. It codes for CASSESTSGREGE. The full-length CDR3 reads as CASSESTSGREGEQYF.

This clone has a count of ten or more. The CDR3 end falls 3 residues outside the read, so it is completed with the germline J gene. The chain is built from TRBV19 and TRBJ2-5, with unresolved D. Trimming removed 7 bases from V and 1 base from J, with 10 bases in between. The CDR3 runs 13 residues. Germline CDR1 and CDR2: LNHDA and SQIVND (reference sequence). CDR3 amino acids: CASKRNSQETQYF. CDR3 bases read: TGTGCCAGTAAGAGGAACAGCCAAGAGACC.

This clone has ten or more counts. The read terminates 3 residues before the CDR3 end, so the remaining end is supplied by the germline J gene. The chain employs TRBV20-1 and TRBJ2-2; 8 bases are shared with TRBD1. After removal of 6 bases from V and 7 bases from J, the junction contained 13 bases not matched to a gene. Per the germline V gene, CDR1 is DFQATT and CDR2 is SNEGSKA (reference sequence). The CDR3 has 15 amino acids. This CDR3 is CSALDREAFNGELFF. The sequenced CDR3 bases are TGCAGTGCCTTGGACAGGGAGGCCTTTAACGGGGAG.

This clone was picked up a small number of times. The missing CDR3 end, 3 residues past where the read stops, is filled in from the germline J gene. V usage is TRBV18 and J usage is TRBJ2-3; no clear D. Germline V gene sequence: CDR1 KGHSH, CDR2 LQKENI. The CDR3 consists of 11 residues. CDR3 amino acids: CASSRQETQYF. CDR3 bases read: TGTGCCAGCTCACGACAAGAGACG.

This clone was picked up many times. The DNA ends 3 residues before the CDR3 does, and the rest of the CDR3 is filled in from the germline J gene. The J gene is TRBJ2-1, the V gene TRBV20-1, with 8 bases that match TRBD1. Germline V gene lookup returns CDR1 DFQATT and CDR2 SNEGSKA (reference sequence). The CDR3 totals 14 residues. V shed 5 bases, J shed 2 bases, and the junction held 5 bases outside the gene matches. CDR3 region: CSALRTGPYNEQFF. The part of the CDR3 DNA that was read is TGCAGTGCTCTTAGGACAGGGCCCTACAATGAG.

This clone was seen repeatedly, ten times or more. The CDR3 end lies 3 residues beyond the end of the read and is filled in from the germline J gene. The gene calls are TRBV7-3 and TRBJ1-2, with D maybe TRBD1 (6 bases). V lost 2 bases to trimming and J lost 0 bases, with 10 bases between them. CDR1 is SGHTA, CDR2 FQGTGA, per germline. The length of the CDR3 is 15 residues. This CDR3 is CASSLGGFPNYGYTF. Partial CDR3 DNA: TGTGCCAGCAGCTTAGGGGGCTTCCCTAACTATGGC.

This clone was counted a few times. Read coverage stops 3 residues before the CDR3 terminus; the germline J gene supplies the remainder. The V and J genes are TRBV6-1 and TRBJ2-3, with 9 positions matching TRBD1. This CDR3 is 15 amino acids long. Per the germline V gene, CDR1 is MNHNS and CDR2 is SASEGT. CDR3 DNA (partial): TGTGCCAGCAGTGGGCGGACAGGGGCTATAGAGACG. It codes for CASSGRTGAIET. Given in full, the CDR3 is CASSGRTGAIETQYF.

This clone was detected a few times. The read ends 3 residues before the CDR3 terminus; that terminus is restored from the germline J gene. The chain combines TRBV7-9 with TRBJ2-5; tentative D call: TRBD1 (5 bases). Germline values: CDR1 SEHNR, CDR2 FQNEAQ (reference sequence). The CDR3 totals 14 residues. CDR3 DNA, as far as it was read: TGTGCCAGCAGCTTAGGAGACAGCACAGATACC. This gives the protein CASSLGDSTDT. The CDR3, in full, reads CASSLGDSTDTQYF.

This clone was observed at least ten times. The CDR3: CASTKRSQGLGETQYF. Partial CDR3 DNA: TGTGCCAGCACCAAGCGGTCACAGGGGTTGGGGGAGACC. The V call is TRBV5-4, the J call TRBJ2-5, with 7 bases fitting TRBD1. Read data end 3 residues before the CDR3 end; the end is taken from the germline J gene. V lost 6 bases to trimming and J lost 5 bases; unmatched junction nucleotides: 16. Germline CDR1 and CDR2: SGHNT and YYREEE (reference sequence). The length of the CDR3 is 16 residues.

This clone occurred many times. Read sequence stops 3 residues before the CDR3 end, and the germline J gene provides the missing end. The chain combines TRBV19 with TRBJ1-1; 8 bases are a match to TRBD1. Germline lookup yields CDR1 LNHDA and CDR2 SQIVND (reference sequence). J was trimmed by 1 base and V by 6 bases; bases with no gene match: 7. The CDR3 is 15 amino acids. The part of the CDR3 DNA that was read is TGTGCCAGTAGGCCCGACAGGGGCAAGAACACTGAA. Protein: CASRPDRGKNTE. The whole CDR3 protein is CASRPDRGKNTEAFF. Full variable domain (remainder filled in from reference TRBV19 and TRBJ1-1): DGGITQSPKYLFRKEGQNVTLSCEQNLNHDAMYWYRQDPGQGLRLIYYSQIVNDFQKGDIAEGYSVSREKKESFPLTVTSAQKNPTAFYLCASRPDRGKNTEAFFGQGTRLTVV.

This clone was seen repeatedly, ten times or more. From the germline J gene comes the end of the CDR3, since the read stops 3 residues before it. The V and J genes are TRBV4-2 and TRBJ2-2; TRBD2 matches 14 bases. Trimming removed 4 bases from V and 2 bases from J; junction bases left unmatched: 6. The CDR3 is made up of 18 amino acids. Germline CDR1 and CDR2: LGHNA and YNFKEQ. CDR3 in amino acids: CASSLGTSGGQNTGELFF. The CDR3 DNA, read in part, is TGTGCCAGCAGCCTAGGGACTAGCGGGGGACAAAACACCGGGGAG.

Concerning this clone: The DNA ends 3 residues before the CDR3 does, and the rest of the CDR3 is filled in from the germline J gene. V usage is TRBV7-2 and J usage is TRBJ2-3; D is perhaps TRBD1 (5 bases). The CDR3 is 15 amino acids. Germline-derived CDR1 and CDR2 are SGHTA and FQGNSA. CDR3 loop: CASSLWLSGNQPQYF. Partial CDR3 DNA: TGTGCCAGCAGCTTATGGTTGTCAGGGAATCAGCCG.

This clone was seen ten or more times. Read coverage stops 3 residues before the CDR3 terminus; the germline J gene supplies the remainder. The gene calls are TRBV10-3 and TRBJ2-3; 8 bases map to TRBD2. V lost 5 bases to trimming and J lost 6 bases; unmatched junction nucleotides: 7. The length of the CDR3 is 14 residues. From germline, CDR1 is ENHRY and CDR2 SYGVKD. The CDR3 sequence is CAISPGLVIDTQYF. CDR3 DNA (partial): TGTGCCATCAGTCCGGGACTAGTTATTGATACG.

This clone was observed many times. The read finishes 3 residues shy of the CDR3 end, and the germline J gene is used to complete it. The V gene is TRBV10-3, the J gene TRBJ1-5; D may be TRBD1 (5 bases). Germline CDR1 is ENHRY and CDR2 is SYGVKD. Deletions cut 2 bases from V and 1 base from J, with 15 bases between. There are 17 residues in the CDR3. The CDR3 protein is CAISERGGSKSNQPQHF. The sequenced CDR3 bases are TGTGCCATCAGTGAGCGGGGGGGGAGTAAAAGCAATCAGCCC.

This clone was recorded many times. The read finishes 3 residues shy of the CDR3 end, and the germline J gene is used to complete it. The rearrangement joins TRBV20-1 to TRBJ2-7, with unresolved D. The CDR3 spans 12 residues. The V end was cut by 3 bases, the J end by 0 bases, with 6 bases between. Germline V gene lookup returns CDR1 DFQATT and CDR2 SNEGSKA (reference sequence). The CDR3 bases that were read are TGCAGTGCTAGGGCTAGCTCCTACGAG. Translated: CSARASSYE. The whole CDR3 protein reads CSARASSYEQYF.